This entry lists 27 T cell receptor beta chains sequenced from one sample in a study of shared clonotypes between healthy human individuals. The naive CD8 population came from CD45RO-negative cells selected for CCR7, without terminally differentiated effector memory CD45RA+ cells. The table came from immunoSEQ multiplex PCR; TCRdb's copy has only in-frame clones and leaves some out. The top ten clones hold 0.11% of a sample with hundreds of thousands of clones, 95% to 96% of them seen once. Sequencing input: naive CD8+ T cells sorted from blood. The receptors come from a woman aged 25 to 39 in good health.

The CDR3 region has the DNA TGTGCCAGCAGCTTCGACCACAGGGTGGAAGCTTTCTTT. Translation: CASSFDHRVEAFF. This chain uses TRBV7-9 with TRBJ1-1; possible D gene TRBD1, 6 bases. This CDR3 comprises 13 residues. Trimming cost V 3 bases and J 8 bases, with 13 bases left between them. CDR1 is SEHNR and CDR2 is FQNEAQ in the germline V gene (reference sequence).

V is TRBV6-5 and J is TRBJ1-1; D is perhaps TRBD1 (5 bases). Germline assignment: CDR1 MNHEY and CDR2 SVGAGI. V was pared by 2 bases and J by 5 bases, with 6 bases between. CDR3 length equals 12 residues. The CDR3 region is CASSYGGTEAFF. The DNA of the CDR3 is TGTGCCAGCAGTTACGGGGGGACTGAAGCTTTCTTT.

V and J are TRBV5-4 and TRBJ1-2, with D perhaps TRBD1 (5 bases). The germline gives CDR1 SGHNT, CDR2 YYREEE (reference sequence). V lost 4 bases and J 7 bases, leaving 11 bases between the germline ends. This CDR3 has 12 amino acids. Here the CDR3 DNA reads TGTGCCAGCAGCCCTGGGACGATTGGCTACACCTTC. Its translation: CASSPGTIGYTF.

This rearrangement joins TRBV2 to TRBJ1-1, with 7 bases matching TRBD1. Germline CDR1 is SNHLY and CDR2 is FYNNEI. The junction had 7 bases not matched to a gene; V was cut back by 10 bases and J by 8 bases. The CDR3 has 11 amino acids. CDR3 in amino acids: CAKQGQAEAFF. CDR3 nucleotide sequence: TGTGCCAAACAAGGACAGGCCGAAGCTTTCTTT.

CDR3 sequence (DNA): TGTGCCAGCAGTGACTTTTCGTCCAAGACAGATAATCAGCCCCAGCATTTT. This gives the protein CASSDFSSKTDNQPQHF. The V call is TRBV2, the J call TRBJ1-5; D is possibly TRBD1 (5 bases). Germline V gives CDR1 SNHLY, CDR2 FYNNEI. The V gene lost 3 bases and the J gene lost 4 bases, with 19 bases spanning the gap. The CDR3 extends over 17 amino acids. The entire variable domain, with the rest obtained from reference TRBV2 and TRBJ1-5, is as follows: EPEVTQTPSHQVTQMGQEVILRCVPISNHLYFYWYRQILGQKVEFLVSFYNNEISEKSEIFDDQFSVERPDGSNFTLKIRSTKLEDSAMYFCASSDFSSKTDNQPQHFGDGTRLSIL.

The chain couples TRBV9 to TRBJ2-3; D gene unclear. Germline V gene sequence: CDR1 SGDLS, CDR2 YYNGEE. The CDR3 totals 15 residues. Trimming cost V 0 bases and J 2 bases, with 10 bases left between them. The CDR3 DNA follows: TGTGCCAGCAGCGTAGAGGGCAGGAACACAGATACGCAGTATTTT. This translates into CASSVEGRNTDTQYF.

The chain is built from TRBV6-5 and TRBJ2-7; 8 bases fit TRBD1. J gave up 5 bases and V 2 bases, and 8 bases lay outside the gene matches. The CDR3 sequence is 15 residues long. Germline V CDR1 and CDR2: MNHEY, SVGAGI. CDR3 sequence reads: CASSYLTGVVDEQYF. Written as DNA, the CDR3 is TGTGCCAGCAGTTACCTGACAGGGGTGGTGGACGAGCAGTACTTC.

The sample holds one count of this clone. The genes are TRBV6-5 and TRBJ2-7, with 9 nucleotides matching TRBD1. V lost 6 bases and J lost 4; bases outside the gene matches: 7. CDR1 MNHEY and CDR2 SVGAGI come from the germline V gene. CDR3 length: 14 amino acids. In DNA form, the CDR3 reads TGTGCCAGCAGCGGGACAGGGCTAATATACGAGCAGTACTTC. Translating it yields CASSGTGLIYEQYF.

This chain joins TRBV29-1 and TRBJ2-7; 10 nucleotides match TRBD1. This CDR3 contains 15 residues. Germline CDR1 reads SQVTM; CDR2 reads ANQGSEA. Trimming at V came to 5 bases and at J to 7 bases, leaving 14 bases not matched to a gene. The CDR3 is CSVHPGRGQGREQYF. DNA of the CDR3: TGCAGCGTTCACCCCGGGCGGGGACAGGGGAGGGAGCAGTACTTC.

The chain has TRBV5-1 and TRBJ1-2; D is undetermined. V was trimmed by 0 bases and J by 4 bases, leaving 16 bases between them. Germline loops: CDR1 SGHRS, CDR2 YFSETQ. The CDR3 consists of 16 residues. The CDR3 is CASSLDPGSVGYGYTF. DNA of the CDR3: TGCGCCAGCAGCTTGGATCCGGGCTCGGTGGGCTATGGCTACACCTTC.

J is TRBJ2-1 and V is TRBV7-7; 11 nucleotides agree with TRBD2. The CDR3 contains 19 residues. The J segment lost 0 bases and the V segment lost 0 bases, leaving 7 bases of the junction unmatched. Germline V CDR1 and CDR2: SSHAT, FNYEAQ (reference sequence). CDR3 loop: CASSLARLAGGSSYNEQFF. In DNA, the CDR3 is TGTGCCAGCAGCTTAGCAAGGCTAGCGGGAGGCAGCTCCTACAATGAGCAGTTCTTC.

The chain carries TRBV30 and TRBJ2-3; D unclear. The CDR3 contains 14 residues. In germline, CDR1 is GTSNPN, CDR2 SVGIG (reference sequence). Deletions cut 0 bases from V and 2 bases from J, with 9 bases between. CDR3 loop: CAWSVGQFTDTQYF. The CDR3, as DNA: TGTGCCTGGAGTGTTGGGCAGTTCACAGATACGCAGTATTTT.

The rearrangement joins TRBV29-1 to TRBJ2-1; the match to TRBD2 covers 8 bases. Trimming removed 4 bases from V and 0 bases from J; junction bases left unmatched: 8. The CDR3 is 16 residues long. Germline V lookup: CDR1 SQVTM, CDR2 ANQGSEA. The chain's CDR3 is CSVVGLAGGSYNEQFF. DNA for the CDR3: TGCAGCGTTGTCGGGCTAGCGGGTGGCTCCTACAATGAGCAGTTCTTC.

The J gene is TRBJ2-1, the V gene TRBV19; maybe TRBD2 (5 bases). Germline CDR1 is LNHDA and CDR2 is SQIVND (reference sequence). V dropped 5 bases and J dropped 4 bases, with 9 bases sitting between them. This CDR3 has 13 residues. The DNA for the CDR3 is TGTGCCAGTAGTCGGACTGGGTACAATGAGCAGTTCTTC. Translation: CASSRTGYNEQFF.

The J gene is TRBJ2-2, the V gene TRBV4-1; 10 bases match TRBD2. Trimming removed 0 bases from V and 5 bases from J; junction bases left unmatched: 15. Germline loops: CDR1 MGHRA, CDR2 YSYEKL. This CDR3 is built from 20 residues. The CDR3 region is CASSQDILWPSGSKTGELFF. The CDR3 DNA follows: TGCGCCAGCAGCCAAGATATTCTATGGCCTAGCGGGAGTAAAACCGGGGAGCTGTTTTTT.

In DNA form, the CDR3 reads TGTGCCAGCAGCAGCGGGCGGATCGGGTACAATGAGCAGTTCTTC. This translates into CASSSGRIGYNEQFF. V gene TRBV7-9 combines with J gene TRBJ2-1; TRBD2 is a possible D gene (6 bases). Germline V gene lookup returns CDR1 SEHNR and CDR2 FQNEAQ (reference sequence). This CDR3 is 15 amino acids long. Trimming cost V 5 bases and J 4 bases, with 15 bases left between them. The complete variable domain, with remaining parts taken from reference TRBV7-9 and TRBJ2-1, reads DTGVSQNPRHKITKRGQNVTFRCDPISEHNRLYWYRQTLGQGPEFLTYFQNEAQLEKSRLLSDRFSAERPKGSFSTLEIQRTEQGDSAMYLCASSSGRIGYNEQFFGPGTRLTVL.

The chain has TRBV29-1 and TRBJ2-3; D gene ambiguous. Germline CDR1 and CDR2: SQVTM and ANQGSEA. The V end lost 1 base, the J end lost 5 bases, and 7 bases lay between the germline ends. The CDR3 spans 12 residues. The CDR3: CSVEGLKDTQYF. The CDR3 nucleotides are TGCAGCGTTGAAGGGCTTAAAGATACGCAGTATTTT.

The table lists this clone with a count of one. The genes are TRBV19 and TRBJ2-1, with 7 bases lining up with TRBD2. CDR1 LNHDA and CDR2 SQIVND come from the germline V gene (reference sequence). The CDR3 runs to 15 residues. V gave up 9 bases and J gave up 2 bases; unmatched junction bases: 10. The CDR3 here is CASTQSGTPYNEQFF. DNA for the CDR3: TGTGCCAGCACCCAGAGCGGGACCCCCTACAATGAGCAGTTCTTC.

V and J are TRBV6-1 and TRBJ2-7, with D possibly being TRBD1 or TRBD2 (5 bases each). Germline V gene data show CDR1 as MNHNS and CDR2 as SASEGT. The CDR3 loop spans 12 amino acids. The V and J ends lost 6 bases and 3 bases respectively, with 9 bases between them. The CDR3 nucleotides read TGTGCCAGCAGGGGGGTTGACTACGAGCAGTACTTC. It encodes CASRGVDYEQYF.

The chain has TRBV13 and TRBJ2-5, with TRBD2 as a possible D gene (6 bases). V shed 4 bases and J shed 3 bases, with 12 bases lying between them. Germline CDR1 reads PRHDT; CDR2 reads FYEKMQ (reference sequence). The CDR3 spans 14 residues. CDR3 sequence (DNA): TGTGCCAGCAGCTCTCGGGGGTTTGAAGAGACCCAGTACTTC. As protein: CASSSRGFEETQYF. Full variable domain (missing parts from reference TRBV13 and TRBJ2-5): AAGVIQSPRHLIKEKRETATLKCYPIPRHDTVYWYQQGPGQDPQFLISFYEKMQSDKGSIPDRFSAQQFSDYHSELNMSSLELGDSALYFCASSSRGFEETQYFGPGTRLLVL.

This chain connects TRBV15 to TRBJ2-7; the D gene is possibly TRBD1 (5 bases). This CDR3 has 13 amino acids. Germline V gives CDR1 LNHNV, CDR2 YYDKDF (reference sequence). Trimming left V 5 bases short and J 10 bases short, with 18 bases between. DNA for the CDR3: TGTGCCACCAGCTCGGTCGGGCCAGGGTATCAGTACTTC. Amino acids: CATSSVGPGYQYF.

In regard to this clone: One junction end disagrees with the germline gene, perhaps due to a read error. Different DNA sequences within this sample yield the same CDR3. The V and J genes are TRBV4-1 and TRBJ2-7, with 8 bases identical to TRBD2. This CDR3 comprises 15 residues. The V gene's germline CDR1 is MGHRA and CDR2 YSYEKL. The CDR3 DNA follows: TGCGCCAGCAGCCAAGAAGCGCGGGGGGCCTACGAGCAATACTTC. As protein: CASSQEARGAYEQYF.

The chain is built from TRBV15 and TRBJ1-5; D not resolved. V shed 6 bases and J shed 5 bases, with 17 bases lying between them. Germline V lookup: CDR1 LNHNV, CDR2 YYDKDF (reference sequence). CDR3 length equals 15 residues. The CDR3: CATRGQIAGHQPQHF. CDR3 in DNA: TGTGCCACCAGGGGTCAGATTGCCGGTCATCAGCCCCAGCATTTT.

The V call is TRBV7-8, the J call TRBJ2-5; TRBD1 matches 7 bases. This CDR3 has 14 residues. V lost 5 bases to trimming and J lost 10 bases; unmatched junction nucleotides: 13. Per germline, CDR1 SGHVS and CDR2 FQNEAQ. The CDR3 sequence: CASSIDRAHWDQYF. The CDR3 DNA follows: TGTGCCAGCAGCATTGACAGGGCCCATTGGGACCAGTACTTC.

The CDR3 spells CASSYSHEAAEKLFF. CDR3 nucleotide sequence: TGTGCCAGCAGTTACTCCCATGAGGCGGCTGAAAAACTGTTTTTT. The chain has TRBV6-5 and TRBJ1-4; D is undetermined. Trimming took off 0 bases at V and 7 bases at J, with 12 bases between the two ends. CDR1 and CDR2 (germline): MNHEY, SVGAGI. The CDR3 covers 15 residues.

The chain recombines TRBV18 with TRBJ1-2; D call uncertain. Germline V CDR1 and CDR2: KGHSH, LQKENI. The CDR3 runs 16 residues. The ends were cut back, 2 bases at V and 3 bases at J, with 16 bases in the middle. CDR3 coding DNA: TGTGCCAGCTCACCAGAAGGAGGGCAACCTGACTATGGCTACACCTTC. Its protein is CASSPEGGQPDYGYTF.

This chain uses TRBV28 with TRBJ2-1; D is ambiguous. Looked up from germline, CDR1 is MDHEN and CDR2 is SYDVKM. Trimming left V 1 base short and J 2 bases short, with 9 bases between. CDR3 length equals 15 residues. The CDR3 region has the DNA TGTGCCAGCAGTTTATATGGGCGAACCTACAATGAGCAGTTCTTC. Its protein product is CASSLYGRTYNEQFF.